This T cell receptor beta chain was captured in a study of cytomegalovirus exposure and HLA in healthy donors. Primers included in the PCR were 60 Vbeta and 13 Jbeta primers. Per the original methods: A follow-up analysis tallied tens of millions of unique TCR beta chains, about 10 million shared. Clones were read by immunoSEQ multiplex PCR, and TCRdb kept only the in-frame ones, dropping some. V and J calls and clone size are given by that table; D and trimming were obtained from the DNA. This listing includes 100,000 to 150,000 clones. This CDR3 region has 11 residues. Germline V lookup: CDR1 SNHLY, CDR2 FYNNEI. Trimming left V 6 bases short and J 3 bases short, with 6 bases between.

The V call is TRBV2, the J call TRBJ2-7; perhaps TRBD2 as D (5 bases). What was sequenced was PBMCs. The TCR was taken from a man aged 30 to 45 in good health and CMV-seronegative. The CDR3 sequence is CASRTIYEQYF. Written as DNA, the CDR3 is TGTGCCAGCAGGACTATCTACGAGCAGTACTTC.